The 10 T cell receptor beta chains listed next were all sequenced from one sample in a study of beta chain features in type 1 diabetes. Expressed TCRB transcripts were sequenced, since all the RNA that had been isolated was reverse transcribed. Libraries were prepared by immunoSEQ multiplex PCR; TCRdb keeps only in-frame clonotypes and omits some of them. The sample holds about 160,000 clones, 7.5% to 9.5% seen once. The sequenced material came from central memory CD4+ T cells from blood. The receptors come from a woman aged 18-29 years in good health.

There are a few counts of this clone. The chain combines TRBV7-9 with TRBJ1-2; a possible D gene is TRBD1 (5 bases). Trimming took off 5 bases at V and 9 bases at J, with 16 bases between the two ends. This CDR3 comprises 13 residues. Germline values: CDR1 SEHNR, CDR2 FQNEAQ (reference sequence). In nucleotides, the CDR3 is TGTGCCAGCAGCGCTGGGCAGGGAGGTCGCTACACCTTC. Its translation: CASSAGQGGRYTF.

The chain is built from TRBV30 and TRBJ1-5; D is perhaps TRBD1 (6 bases). Germline CDR1 reads GTSNPN; CDR2 reads SVGIG (reference sequence). Trimming removed 2 bases at V and 4 bases at J, with 15 bases between. This CDR3 region has 15 residues. The CDR3 region has the DNA TGTGCCTGGAGTTGGCGGGGGGCGGGAAATCAGCCCCAGCATTTT. It is translated as CAWSWRGAGNQPQHF.

The V call is TRBV11-3, the J call TRBJ2-7; TRBD2 might be the D (6 bases). The V end was cut by 3 bases, the J end by 4 bases, with 10 bases between. CDR1 and CDR2 (germline): SGHNT, YENEEA. The CDR3 is 13 amino acids. The CDR3 sequence is CASSLPGDYEQYF. The CDR3 DNA sequence: TGTGCCAGCAGCTTGCCGGGGGATTACGAGCAGTACTTC.

This clone appeared once. The chain combines TRBV11-3 with TRBJ2-3; D gene ambiguous. Trimming stripped 2 bases from V and 4 bases from J, with 7 bases between. The CDR3 is 13 amino acids. Germline V gene lookup returns CDR1 SGHNT and CDR2 YENEEA. The CDR3 protein is CASSLSIADTQYF. In DNA, the CDR3 is TGTGCCAGCAGCTTATCTATTGCAGATACGCAGTATTTT.

There are a few counts of this clone. The chain recombines TRBV5-1 with TRBJ2-3, with D possibly matching TRBD2 (5 bases). Looked up from germline, CDR1 is SGHRS and CDR2 is YFSETQ. V was cut by 5 bases and J by 2 bases, with 15 bases left in between. This CDR3 is built from 15 residues. CDR3 protein: CASRLDFLSTDTQYF. The CDR3 DNA reads as TGCGCCAGCAGGCTGGACTTTCTCTCCACAGATACGCAGTATTTT.

The chain links TRBV5-1 to TRBJ2-7; D not certain. Between the trimmed V and J ends, which lost 4 bases and 6 bases, there was a span of 14 bases. The CDR3 covers 13 residues. The germline V gene has CDR1 SGHRS and CDR2 YFSETQ. CDR3 sequence (DNA): TGCGCCAGCAGCCCCGTGGGCGAAGGCGAGCAGTACTTC. It is translated as CASSPVGEGEQYF.

This clone was picked up a small number of times. The J gene is TRBJ1-6, the V gene TRBV5-4; 8 bases are shared with TRBD1. With 3 bases clipped from V and 14 bases from J, the junction kept 13 bases outside the gene matches. Germline V lookup: CDR1 SGHNT, CDR2 YYREEE (reference sequence). There are 15 residues in the CDR3. The CDR3 region is CASSWGGQAGTALHF. The CDR3 DNA sequence: TGTGCCAGCAGCTGGGGGGGACAGGCAGGGACGGCCCTCCACTTT.

This rearrangement joins TRBV11-2 to TRBJ1-4; 7 bases map to TRBD1. The germline V gene encodes CDR1 SGHAT and CDR2 FQNNGV. V shed 5 bases, J shed 11 bases, and the junction held 8 bases outside the gene matches. This CDR3 spans 13 amino acids. The CDR3 nucleotides are TGTGCCAGCAGCCCTCCTCGACAGGGTAAACTGTTTTTT. Its protein product is CASSPPRQGKLFF.

This clone was seen more than once but under ten times. V gene TRBV4-1 combines with J gene TRBJ2-1, with 7 bases fitting TRBD2. This CDR3 comprises 16 residues. J was trimmed by 6 bases and V by 1 base; bases with no gene match: 9. CDR1 MGHRA and CDR2 YSYEKL come from the germline V gene. The DNA for the CDR3 is TGCGCCAGCAGCCAAGGGCATACTAGCGAGGGCAATGAGCAGTTCTTC. Protein sequence: CASSQGHTSEGNEQFF.

This clone was counted only a few times. The chain joins TRBV5-6 to TRBJ2-1, with unresolved D. The V and J ends lost 0 bases and 2 bases respectively, with 6 bases between them. This CDR3 spans 14 amino acids. CDR1 and CDR2 (germline): SGHDT, YYEEEE. In DNA form, the CDR3 reads TGTGCCAGCAGCTTGGAACGAGCCTACAATGAGCAGTTCTTC. Translated, it gives CASSLERAYNEQFF.